This T cell receptor (beta chain) derives from a study of blood T cell repertoires in COVID-19. The method was immunoSEQ multiplex PCR; TCRdb's version includes in-frame clones alone and lacks a portion of them. Of roughly 380,000 clones in the sample, approximately 84% were seen once. In germline, CDR1 is MNHEY, CDR2 SMNVEV (reference sequence). V lost 6 bases and J lost 4; bases outside the gene matches: 5. The CDR3 sequence is 13 residues long. Recovery among Cohort 3 donors was established by two negative PCRs, clearance, or symptom resolution. Sequencing input: PBMCs or T cells enriched from blood (not recorded which). The TCR sequence derives from a young woman who had recovered from COVID-19. The chain couples TRBV27 to TRBJ1-1; 7 bases align to TRBD1. DNA for the CDR3: TGTGCCAGCAGCTTACAGGGGTTCACTGAAGCTTTCTTT. This translates into CASSLQGFTEAFF.